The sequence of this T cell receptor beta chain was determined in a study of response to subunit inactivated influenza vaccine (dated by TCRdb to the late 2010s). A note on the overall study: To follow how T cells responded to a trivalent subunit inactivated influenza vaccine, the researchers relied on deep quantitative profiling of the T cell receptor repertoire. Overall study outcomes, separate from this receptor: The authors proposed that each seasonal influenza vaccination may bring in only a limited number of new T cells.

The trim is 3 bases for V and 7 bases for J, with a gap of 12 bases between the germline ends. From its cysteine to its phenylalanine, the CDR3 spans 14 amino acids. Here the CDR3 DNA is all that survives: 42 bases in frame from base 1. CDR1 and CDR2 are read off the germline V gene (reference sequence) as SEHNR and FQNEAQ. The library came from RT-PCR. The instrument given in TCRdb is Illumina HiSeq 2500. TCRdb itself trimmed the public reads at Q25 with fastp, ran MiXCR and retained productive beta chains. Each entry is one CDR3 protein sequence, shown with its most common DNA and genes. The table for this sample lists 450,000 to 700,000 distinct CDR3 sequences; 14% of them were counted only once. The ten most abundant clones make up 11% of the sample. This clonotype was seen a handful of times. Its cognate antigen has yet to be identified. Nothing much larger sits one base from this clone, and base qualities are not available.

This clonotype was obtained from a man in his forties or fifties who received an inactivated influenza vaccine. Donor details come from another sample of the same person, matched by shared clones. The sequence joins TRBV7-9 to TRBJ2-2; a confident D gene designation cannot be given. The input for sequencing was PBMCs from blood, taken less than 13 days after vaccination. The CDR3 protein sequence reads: CASSLAASGGELFF. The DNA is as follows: TGTGCCAGCAGCTTGGCAGCCTCTGGCGGGGAGCTGTTTTTT.